A selection of T cell receptor beta chains follows, all from one sample in a study of T cells after yellow fever vaccination. TCRdb reprocessed the 5' RACE reads with MiXCR, giving one entry per CDR3 protein. The data hold approximately 450,000 distinct CDR3 sequences, with around a sixth observed a single time. The material was PBMCs, obtained before the yellow fever booster vaccination. Receptors originate from a man between 18 and 35 years old who received the YFV17D yellow fever vaccine. The conserved cysteine and the conserved F or W are not part of the CDR3 here. The D gene is left open where the match is weak.

d_gene	v_gene	CDR3aa
TRBD1	TRBV4-1	ASSQDGTGGKKLF
.	TRBV12-3/TRBV12-4	ASSLRDRGYT
.	TRBV9	ASSPSGQTDTQY
.	TRBV3-1	ASSRDMDQPQH
.	TRBV4-3	ASSQDKGKAF
TRBD1	TRBV4-2	ASSPQPGQRNEKLF
.	TRBV20-1	SASRGMNTEAF
.	TRBV20-1	SASKLLQLRTTEAF
TRBD2	TRBV11-2	ASSSLYLAGGRSDTQY
.	TRBV20-1	SAHGGGNQPQH
TRBD2	TRBV4-3	ASSQQGRGLGREQF
.	TRBV4-1	ASSQARDVETGELF
.	TRBV27	ASSGGKWVQETQY
.	TRBV10-3	AISGDLPNTEAF
TRBD2	TRBV29-1	SVNAGGTDTQY
.	TRBV27	ASSFGRALNSPLH
TRBD2	TRBV7-9	ASSLGLASRGEQY
.	TRBV5-4	ASSPTADTEAF
.	TRBV6-2/TRBV6-3	ASSYLGSSYNEQF
TRBD1	TRBV9	ASSADRVGYYYGYT
TRBD1	TRBV3-1	ASSPGGDPPLH
.	TRBV20-1	SARGGLDQETQY
.	TRBV20-1	GVRDSYEQY
.	TRBV7-2	ASSLVVARQETQY
TRBD1	TRBV4-2	ASSQRTGGNTEAF
.	TRBV4-1	ASSQGAGVLQETQY
TRBD1	TRBV7-6	ASSPGQGPYEQY
TRBD1	TRBV25-1	ASTPLGTAPQETQY
TRBD1	TRBV20-1	SATEEDRLEQPQH
.	TRBV5-1	ASSLARGLNEKLF
TRBD1	TRBV6-2/TRBV6-3	ASSYQGESSYEQY
.	TRBV11-2	ASSQGGAETQY
TRBD2	TRBV2	ASRRTSGGQETQY
TRBD1	TRBV11-2	ASSTEGQGYNEQF
.	TRBV29-1	SVEGEQETQY
.	TRBV5-6	ASSFGLGLYEQY
.	TRBV4-2	ASSQEDLGDTQY
TRBD2	TRBV9	ASSVSGGTDTQY
.	TRBV18	ASSQPAWGKIHTPLH
.	TRBV5-1	ASSASTNQETQY
TRBD1	TRBV4-2	ASSQEIQGARDTQY
.	TRBV2	ASPSNYGYT
.	TRBV7-6	ASSLGGGGEGETQY
.	TRBV14	ASSPRLSYNEQF
TRBD1	TRBV7-9	ASSSITGGAGSPLH
.	TRBV7-2	ASSPIFGDTQY
.	TRBV12-3/TRBV12-4	ASSFGAGVPYGYT